Listed below are T cell receptor beta chains from one sample, sequenced in a study of blood T cells in healthy people across ages. Each CDR3 protein is one row after TCRdb ran MiXCR on the 5' RACE reads. There are 790,000 or so distinct CDR3 sequences in the sample; around half occur only once, and roughly 20% lies in the top ten. Sequencing was carried out using blood. These receptors all stem from a man aged 80 or over in good health. Each CDR3 is given with its conserved first and last residue. D genes are given only for firm matches. Clone sizes are given selectively: once, few, many, or a class where the clone is expanded.

>-|TRBV9|TRBD1|TRBJ2-1
CASSVTSGQGSDNEQFF
TGTGCCAGCAGCGTAACCTCAGGACAGGGGTCCGACAATGAGCAGTTCTTC
>once|TRBV28|TRBD1|TRBJ2-7
CASSSPGQFHEQYF
TGTGCCAGCAGTTCCCCGGGACAGTTCCACGAGCAGTACTTC
>few|TRBV15|-|TRBJ1-5
CATSTGTANQPQHF
TGTGCCACCAGCACGGGGACCGCCAATCAGCCCCAGCATTTT
>-|TRBV5-1|-|TRBJ2-4
CASSLEGSTKGIQYF
TGCGCCAGCAGCTTGGAGGGGTCAACCAAGGGCATTCAGTACTTC
>-|TRBV7-9|-|TRBJ2-5
CASILGLRDEQYF
TGTGCCAGCATCTTGGGGTTGAGGGATGAGCAGTACTTC
>-|TRBV28|-|TRBJ2-7
CASRPQGSYEQYF
TGTGCCAGCAGACCCCAGGGATCCTACGAGCAGTACTTC
>-|TRBV11-2|-|TRBJ2-6
CASSFPQGPGANVLTF
TGTGCCAGCAGCTTCCCCCAGGGACCTGGGGCCAACGTCCTGACTTTC
>-|TRBV7-9|-|TRBJ2-5
CASSRRQDQETQYF
TGTGCCAGCAGCAGAAGACAGGACCAAGAGACCCAGTACTTC
>-|TRBV20-1|-|TRBJ1-4
CSARGELQGGTGEKLFF
TGCAGTGCTAGAGGAGAATTGCAGGGAGGGACTGGGGAAAAACTGTTTTTT
>-|TRBV19|TRBD1|TRBJ2-1
CASSMAWDRGGNEQFF
TGTGCCAGTAGTATGGCCTGGGACAGGGGGGGCAATGAGCAGTTCTTC
>-|TRBV7-2|-|TRBJ2-1
CASSSVATDSYNEQFF
TGTGCCAGCAGTAGCGTGGCGACTGACTCCTACAATGAGCAGTTCTTC
>-|TRBV28|-|TRBJ2-7
CASSLLVSAQSYNEQYF
TGTGCCAGCAGTTTATTAGTGTCAGCCCAGTCCTACAATGAGCAGTACTTC
>-|TRBV10-3|-|TRBJ2-1
CAITADRRYNEQFF
TGTGCCATCACGGCGGACCGACGATACAATGAGCAGTTCTTC
>few|TRBV20-1|-|TRBJ2-3
CSATDPTSVRDTQYF
TGCAGTGCTACAGACCCGACTAGTGTGCGGGATACGCAGTATTTT
>-|TRBV25-1|-|TRBJ2-7
CASNGGGSWYEQYF
TGTGCCAGCAATGGAGGGGGATCTTGGTACGAGCAGTACTTC
>few|TRBV19|-|TRBJ1-5
CASRPRVFQPQHF
TGTGCCAGTAGACCAAGGGTTTTTCAGCCCCAGCATTTT
>-|TRBV11-2|TRBD1|TRBJ1-1
CASSFPFEMTGRRAEAFF
TGTGCCAGCAGCTTTCCTTTCGAGATGACAGGGCGTAGGGCTGAAGCTTTCTTT
>many|TRBV7-3|-|TRBJ2-3
CASSLQPGTDTQYF
TGTGCCAGCAGCTTACAGCCAGGGACAGATACGCAGTATTTT
>-|TRBV7-2|-|TRBJ1-6
CASSWKRDNSPLHF
TGTGCCAGCAGCTGGAAACGGGATAATTCACCCCTCCACTTT
>few|TRBV7-2|TRBD1|TRBJ2-3
CASSFRGLRTDTQYF
TGTGCCAGCAGCTTCAGGGGGCTACGCACAGATACGCAGTATTTT
>few|TRBV25-1|TRBD2|TRBJ2-1
CASSAWTSGRRNEQFF
TGTGCCAGCAGTGCCTGGACTAGCGGGAGAAGGAATGAGCAGTTCTTC
>-|TRBV20-1|TRBD1|TRBJ2-1
CSAIWTGNEQFF
TGCAGTGCAATTTGGACAGGGAATGAGCAGTTCTTC
>few|TRBV27|TRBD2|TRBJ2-1
CASSSYAAGEGNEQFF
TGTGCCAGCAGTTCATATGCTGCGGGAGAGGGCAATGAGCAGTTCTTC
>many|TRBV12-3/TRBV12-4|-|TRBJ2-1
CASSLSRFNEQFF
TGTGCCAGCAGTTTATCTAGATTTAATGAGCAGTTCTTC
>-|TRBV5-1|TRBD1|TRBJ2-5
CASKPGQGTFNEQYF
TGCGCCAGCAAACCGGGACAGGGGACTTTCAATGAGCAGTACTTC
>-|TRBV15|-|TRBJ1-5
CATSREWGSGQPQHF
TGTGCCACCAGCAGAGAGTGGGGATCGGGACAGCCCCAGCATTTT
>once|TRBV29-1|TRBD2|TRBJ2-5
CSVGNLAGVAGQYF
TGCAGCGTTGGTAATCTGGCGGGGGTAGCAGGGCAGTACTTC
>-|TRBV5-6|-|TRBJ1-1
CASGLGRTTEAFF
TGTGCCAGTGGCTTGGGACGGACGACTGAAGCTTTCTTT
>-|TRBV2|-|TRBJ2-1
CASSAPFTDEQFF
TGTGCCAGCAGTGCGCCCTTTACGGATGAGCAGTTCTTC
>-|TRBV2|-|TRBJ2-1
CASSQDIYEQFF
TGTGCCAGCAGTCAGGACATCTACGAGCAGTTCTTC
>-|TRBV13|-|TRBJ1-1
CASSLESDSPNTEAFF
TGTGCCAGCAGCTTAGAGTCGGACAGTCCCAACACTGAAGCTTTCTTT
>-|TRBV12-3/TRBV12-4|-|TRBJ2-7
CASSLSFGYEQYF
TGTGCCAGCAGTTTAAGTTTTGGGTACGAGCAGTACTTC
>few|TRBV30|-|TRBJ1-1
CAWSSGRPEAFF
TGTGCCTGGAGTTCCGGGAGGCCTGAAGCTTTCTTT
>-|TRBV5-1|TRBD1|TRBJ1-2
CASSSMDRADYGYTF
TGCGCCAGCAGCTCGATGGACAGGGCGGATTATGGCTACACCTTC
>-|TRBV11-2|TRBD1|TRBJ2-7
CASSLEQGADNEQYF
TGTGCCAGCAGCTTAGAACAGGGGGCGGACAATGAGCAGTACTTC
>-|TRBV15|-|TRBJ1-5
CATSRDRISNQPQHF
TGTGCCACCAGCAGAGATCGTATCAGCAATCAGCCCCAGCATTTT
>-|TRBV28|TRBD2|TRBJ2-7
CASRISGRGDEQYF
TGTGCCAGCAGGATTAGCGGGAGGGGGGACGAGCAGTACTTC
>few|TRBV5-1|TRBD1|TRBJ2-6
CASSKGTGSKDVLTF
TGCGCCAGCAGTAAGGGGACAGGTTCCAAAGACGTCCTGACTTTC
>-|TRBV27|-|TRBJ2-5
CASSSTGTPWETQYF
TGTGCCAGCAGTTCCACCGGGACTCCCTGGGAGACCCAGTACTTC
>once|TRBV5-1|TRBD2|TRBJ2-7
CASSPRGSSYELYF
TGCGCCAGCAGCCCCCGCGGGAGCTCCTACGAGCTGTACTTC
>few|TRBV10-1|-|TRBJ2-3
CASSESAYNSDTQYF
TGCGCCAGCAGTGAGTCAGCGTATAACTCAGATACGCAGTATTTT
>-|TRBV7-2|-|TRBJ2-7
CASSPPGTGEQYF
TGTGCCAGCAGCCCGCCCGGTACGGGAGAGCAGTACTTC
>once|TRBV7-3|-|TRBJ2-4
CASSFPWMGEKNIQYF
TGTGCCAGCAGCTTCCCCTGGATGGGGGAAAAAAACATTCAGTACTTC
>-|TRBV2|-|TRBJ2-7
CASSEVPSYEQYF
TGTGCCAGCAGTGAGGTCCCCTCCTACGAGCAGTACTTC
>-|TRBV27|TRBD2|TRBJ2-7
CASSYMAGGNEQYF
TGTGCCAGCAGTTATATGGCGGGAGGCAATGAGCAGTACTTC
>-|TRBV6-2/TRBV6-3|-|TRBJ2-1
CASSPIADWANEQFF
TGTGCCAGCAGTCCCATAGCGGATTGGGCTAATGAGCAGTTCTTC
>-|TRBV12-3/TRBV12-4|-|TRBJ1-5
CASSRDRGGQPQHF
TGTGCCAGCAGTCGGGACCGGGGGGGTCAGCCCCAGCATTTT
>-|TRBV20-1|TRBD1|TRBJ1-1
CSGAGGTEAFF
TGCAGTGGGGCAGGGGGCACTGAAGCTTTCTTT
>-|TRBV20-1|TRBD1|TRBJ2-5
CSASAGTGMSETQYF
TGCAGTGCCAGTGCCGGGACAGGGATGTCAGAGACCCAGTACTTC
>-|TRBV2|-|TRBJ1-1
CASRPIREETEAFF
TGTGCCAGCAGACCCATCCGAGAGGAAACTGAAGCTTTCTTT
>-|TRBV7-2|-|TRBJ2-7
CASSPRGGGPTYEQYF
TGTGCCAGCAGCCCTAGGGGAGGGGGACCGACCTACGAGCAGTACTTC
>-|TRBV28|TRBD1|TRBJ1-2
CASSLDRGGYYGYTF
TGTGCCAGCAGTTTGGACAGGGGCGGATACTATGGCTACACCTTC